A single sample is the source of the 18 T cell receptor beta chains below, sequenced in a study of memory CD4+ T cells and cytomegalovirus serostatus (dated 2019 in TCRdb). Preparation of the library involved the immunoSEQ multiplex PCR assay. TCRdb took this table from immuneACCESS and kept in-frame rearrangements with V and J called. Such tables lack part of the clones; where checked against another copy, unresolved V genes explain under half of the gap, and the rest is unexplained. In this sample the table shows roughly 64,000 clones, roughly 80% of which occur a single time. Clones ranked in the top ten supply 0.75% to 0.9% of the sample. Single viable CD3+CD4+CD8-CD45RO+ cells were sorted as memory CD4+ T cells on a FACSAria II. Sequenced material: memory CD4+ T cells from blood. These receptors came from an adult in good health and CMV-seronegative.

The chain joins TRBV11-1 to TRBJ2-1; D unresolved. This CDR3 spans 12 amino acids. Trimming took 1 base from V and 12 from J, leaving 10 bases between them. CDR1 is SGHAT and CDR2 is FQDESV in the germline V gene (reference sequence). The CDR3 protein is CASSLGLEVQFF. In nucleotides, the CDR3 is TGTGCCAGCAGCTTAGGGTTAGAAGTGCAGTTCTTC.

This sequence joins TRBV6-5 and TRBJ1-2; D possibly corresponds to TRBD1 (6 bases). Looked up from germline, CDR1 is MNHEY and CDR2 is SVGAGI. With 6 bases removed from V and 5 bases from J, the gap between germline ends came to 19 bases. The CDR3 consists of 15 residues. The DNA of the CDR3 is TGTGCCAGCAGCGCAGACAGGAGGAGGACTTATGGCTACACCTTC. It translates to CASSADRRRTYGYTF.

This chain links TRBV30 with TRBJ2-7, with D possibly being TRBD1 (6 bases). With 4 bases removed from V and 4 bases from J, the gap between germline ends came to 14 bases. CDR3 length equals 13 residues. Germline V gene data show CDR1 as GTSNPN and CDR2 as SVGIG (reference sequence). CDR3: CAWNGQYRYEQYF. CDR3 sequence (DNA): TGTGCCTGGAACGGACAGTACCGGTACGAGCAGTACTTC. Based on the CDR3 plus reference TRBV30 and TRBJ2-7, the full variable domain is SQTIHQWPATLVQPVGSPLSLECTVEGTSNPNLYWYRQAAGRGLQLLFYSVGIGQISSEVPQNLSASRPQDRQFILSSKKLLLSDSGFYLCAWNGQYRYEQYFGPGTRLTVT.

The chain recombines TRBV27 with TRBJ2-5; weak D call: TRBD1 (8 bases). V dropped 2 bases and J dropped 6 bases, with 22 bases sitting between them. CDR1 MNHEY and CDR2 SMNVEV come from the germline V gene (reference sequence). The CDR3 covers 17 residues. CDR3 coding DNA: TGTGCCAGCAGTTTAAGGGGGGGCACAGGGGGTACAAAGACCCAGTACTTC. Its protein product is CASSLRGGTGGTKTQYF.

This chain uses TRBV4-1 with TRBJ1-1, with a tentative D call TRBD1 (6 bases). Trimming pared 0 bases from V and 8 bases from J, leaving 10 bases between. This CDR3 has 13 residues. The germline CDR1 and CDR2 sequences are MGHRA and YSYEKL. The CDR3 bases are TGCGCCAGCAGCCAAGAAGGGGGAACCGAAGCTTTCTTT. It yields the protein CASSQEGGTEAFF.

The CDR3 loop is CASSLEGINTEAFF. The CDR3 region has the DNA TGTGCCAGCAGCTTAGAGGGAATAAACACTGAAGCTTTCTTT. The chain recombines TRBV5-6 with TRBJ1-1; no clear D. The CDR3 sequence is 14 residues long. Per germline, CDR1 SGHDT and CDR2 YYEEEE. Trimming removed 2 bases from V and 2 bases from J, with 10 bases in between.

J is TRBJ2-2 and V is TRBV2, with D unclear. The V and J ends lost 5 bases and 3 bases respectively, with 7 bases between them. The V gene's germline CDR1 is SNHLY and CDR2 FYNNEI. This CDR3 has 13 amino acids. DNA for the CDR3: TGTGCCAGCAGTTACATAGACACCGGGGAGCTGTTTTTT. It translates to CASSYIDTGELFF.

This chain joins TRBV9 and TRBJ2-3; weak D call: TRBD2 (5 bases). Trimming cost V 0 bases and J 4 bases, with 12 bases left between them. From germline, CDR1 is SGDLS and CDR2 YYNGEE. The length of the CDR3 is 15 residues. DNA of the CDR3: TGTGCCAGCAGCGTAGGGGCTAGCTCGGCAGATACGCAGTATTTT. Amino acids: CASSVGASSADTQYF. Using reference TRBV9 and TRBJ2-3 for the parts outside the CDR3, the full variable domain is DSGVTQTPKHLITATGQRVTLRCSPRSGDLSVYWYQQSLDQGLQFLIQYYNGEERAKGNILERFSAQQFPDLHSELNLSSLELGDSALYFCASSVGASSADTQYFGPGTRLTVL.

The gene calls are TRBV21-1 and TRBJ1-1; TRBD1 is the table's D call and was not checked against the DNA. TRBV21-1 has pseudogene status. This CDR3 has 14 amino acids. The CDR3 spells CASSKASRLTEAFF. The CDR3 region has the DNA TGTGCCAGCAGCAAAGCGAGCAGGCTCACTGAAGCTTTCTTT.

This clone was detected once. The chain recombines TRBV5-1 with TRBJ1-1, with TRBD1 identical over 7 bases. The CDR3 length is 15 residues. J was trimmed by 0 bases and V by 4 bases; bases with no gene match: 6. Germline assignment: CDR1 SGHRS and CDR2 YFSETQ. The CDR3 is CASSPVTGMNTEAFF. DNA for the CDR3: TGCGCCAGCAGCCCGGTGACAGGGATGAACACTGAAGCTTTCTTT.

This clone was observed a single time. The V gene is TRBV11-2, the J gene TRBJ2-1, with 8 bases fitting TRBD1. The junction had 6 bases not matched to a gene; V was cut back by 4 bases and J by 7 bases. This CDR3 is built from 14 residues. The germline gives CDR1 SGHAT, CDR2 FQNNGV. The CDR3 DNA sequence: TGTGCCAGCAGCTCCAGGACAGGGCAGAATGAGCAGTTCTTC. Translated: CASSSRTGQNEQFF.

V gene TRBV28 combines with J gene TRBJ1-2, with TRBD1 identical over 7 bases. CDR3 length: 14 residues. J gave up 2 bases and V 6 bases, and 6 bases lay outside the gene matches. Germline CDR1 MDHEN, CDR2 SYDVKM. Here the CDR3 DNA reads TGTGCCAGCAGACGGCCGGGACAGAACTATGGCTACACCTTC. It encodes CASRRPGQNYGYTF.

This clone was observed a handful of times. The CDR3 DNA follows: TGTGCCTGGTCGCCTTACAGGGGAACTGAAGCTTTCTTT. Translation: CAWSPYRGTEAFF. The chain carries TRBV30 and TRBJ1-1; TRBD1 matches at 7 bases. CDR1 GTSNPN and CDR2 SVGIG come from the germline V gene (reference sequence). The CDR3 contains 13 residues. Trimming cost V 5 bases and J 5 bases; bases outside gene matches: 8.

The V gene is TRBV13, the J gene TRBJ1-1; a weak D match, TRBD1 (5 bases). Trimming shortened V by 5 bases and J by 1 base, and 17 bases separated the two germline ends. The germline V gene has CDR1 PRHDT and CDR2 FYEKMQ (reference sequence). This CDR3 spans 16 amino acids. The CDR3 DNA sequence: TGTGCCAGCAGCCCCCCCCGGGGACGCCAGAACACTGAAGCTTTCTTT. Residues: CASSPPRGRQNTEAFF.

The CDR3 bases are TGTGCCAGCACCACACTAGCGAACACCGGGGAGCTGTTTTTT. The encoded protein is CASTTLANTGELFF. V and J are TRBV6-1 and TRBJ2-2; weak D call: TRBD2 (5 bases). The germline V gene encodes CDR1 MNHNS and CDR2 SASEGT. V gave up 7 bases and J gave up 0 bases, with 9 bases separating them. This CDR3 is 14 amino acids long.

This clone was seen only a few times. This sequence joins TRBV5-5 and TRBJ2-3; 7 bases align to TRBD2. The ends lost 0 bases at V and 6 bases at J; junction bases unmatched: 10. This CDR3 has 16 residues. CDR1 and CDR2 from the germline V gene are SGHKS and YYEKEE (reference sequence). CDR3 DNA sequence: TGTGCCAGCAGCTTGGGGCGAGCGGGGTACTCGGATACGCAGTATTTT. Protein sequence: CASSLGRAGYSDTQYF. Filled out from reference TRBV5-5 and TRBJ2-3, the complete variable domain reads DAGVTQSPTHLIKTRGQQVTLRCSPISGHKSVSWYQQVLGQGPQFIFQYYEKEERGRGNFPDRFSARQFPNYSSELNVNALLLGDSALYLCASSLGRAGYSDTQYFGPGTRLTVL.

This clone was recorded once. Other nucleotide sequences in the sample specify the same CDR3. This rearrangement joins TRBV5-5 to TRBJ2-7, with unresolved D. CDR1 is SGHKS, CDR2 YYEKEE, per germline (reference sequence). Trimming shortened V by 4 bases and J by 4 bases, and 9 bases separated the two germline ends. The CDR3 has 12 residues. CDR3 in amino acids: CASSLVGYEQYF. The CDR3 DNA sequence: TGTGCCAGCAGCCTCGTGGGGTACGAGCAGTACTTC.

About this clone: At one of its ends the junction is not consistent with the germline gene, which may arise from a read error. The chain has TRBV7-7 and TRBJ1-4; no definite D call. Germline lookup yields CDR1 SSHAT and CDR2 FNYEAQ (reference sequence). This CDR3 region has 13 residues. The CDR3 bases are TGTGCTAGCAGCTTAGATCCGGGCGAAAAACTGTTTTTT. Translating gives CASSLDPGEKLFF.